A single TCR beta chain is shown here with its context. The CDR3 runs to 13 residues. V lost 5 bases and J lost 2, with 10 bases in between. Germline V gene data show CDR1 as MNHEY and CDR2 as SVGEGT. The sample originates from a study of blood T cell repertoires in COVID-19. Study-wide background: From the United States, Italy and Spain came samples of acute and convalescent COVID-19. From T cells, B-cell-depleted T cells, or PBMCs came the material, which was cDNA or gDNA.

In the original processing: By means of reference gene primer amplification, nucleated cell counts were estimated. Clones were read by immunoSEQ multiplex PCR, and TCRdb kept only the in-frame ones, dropping some. V and J calls and clone size follow that table, whereas D and trimming were derived from the DNA. The sample includes some 87,000 clones, more than 80% of them seen just once. The receptor was isolated from a human donor in a cohort sampled during active COVID-19. This chain links TRBV6-2 or TRBV6-3 with TRBJ2-7; perhaps TRBD1 as D (5 bases). The sequenced sample was peripheral blood. The DNA of the CDR3 is TGTGCCAGCAGTAGGACACCCACCTACGAGCAGTACTTC. Translating it yields CASSRTPTYEQYF.